These 27 T cell receptor beta chains were all obtained from the same sample, sequenced in a study of blood T cell repertoires in COVID-19. Sequenced by immunoSEQ multiplex PCR; TCRdb stores in-frame clones only, minus some. The repertoire holds about 670,000 clones, 80% to 90% seen once, with approximately 0.3% in the top ten. Sample: peripheral blood. The receptor set was obtained from a woman aged 18 to 35 with acute or convalescent COVID-19.

The J gene is TRBJ2-7, the V gene TRBV19; 7 bases are shared with TRBD1. CDR1 is LNHDA, CDR2 SQIVND, per germline (reference sequence). CDR3 size: 14 residues. V lost 4 bases to trimming and J lost 3 bases; unmatched junction nucleotides: 6. CDR3 protein: CASSNRGSLYEQYF. In nucleotides, the CDR3 is TGTGCCAGTAGTAACAGGGGCTCCCTCTACGAGCAGTACTTC.

In DNA, the CDR3 is TGTGCCATCAGTGAGTCAAAGAGCGGGGGGCTTAAGTACAATGAGCAGTTCTTC. Amino acid sequence: CAISESKSGGLKYNEQFF. The chain is built from TRBV10-3 and TRBJ2-1; 9 bases map to TRBD2. The CDR3 loop spans 18 amino acids. The V gene's germline CDR1 is ENHRY and CDR2 SYGVKD. J gave up 4 bases and V 0 bases, and 10 bases lay outside the gene matches.

The chain carries TRBV19 and TRBJ2-7, with D possibly TRBD1 on 6 matching bases. Looked up from germline, CDR1 is LNHDA and CDR2 is SQIVND (reference sequence). CDR3 size: 16 residues. V was trimmed by 5 bases and J by 7 bases, leaving 24 bases between them. In DNA form, the CDR3 reads TGTGCCAGTAGTCCTGCCGTGGGGGCCTCGACGTGGGAGCAGTACTTC. Protein sequence: CASSPAVGASTWEQYF.

The J gene is TRBJ2-1, the V gene TRBV19; no clear D gene. The CDR3 has 15 residues. CDR1 is LNHDA, CDR2 SQIVND, per germline (reference sequence). Trimming removed 1 base at V and 4 bases at J, with 11 bases between. CDR3 protein: CASSIGLSTYNEQFF. The CDR3 DNA sequence: TGTGCCAGTAGTATAGGTCTATCTACTTACAATGAGCAGTTCTTC.

V usage is TRBV4-1 and J usage is TRBJ1-2, with 7 positions matching TRBD1. In germline, CDR1 is MGHRA, CDR2 YSYEKL. The V segment lost 1 base and the J segment 5 bases; nucleotides outside the gene matches: 7. This CDR3 has 15 amino acids. The CDR3 protein is CASSQVEQGLYGYTF. DNA for the CDR3: TGCGCCAGCAGCCAAGTAGAACAGGGGTTATATGGCTACACCTTC.

The chain is built from TRBV5-1 and TRBJ2-7; possible D gene TRBD1, 6 bases. The V gene's germline CDR1 is SGHRS and CDR2 YFSETQ. The CDR3 has 13 amino acids. Between the trimmed V and J ends, which lost 4 bases and 4 bases, there was a span of 12 bases. CDR3 protein: CASSPGTQYEQYF. DNA of the CDR3: TGCGCCAGCAGCCCCGGGACACAATACGAGCAGTACTTC.

The V call is TRBV5-6, the J call TRBJ1-1; D is undetermined. Germline loops: CDR1 SGHDT, CDR2 YYEEEE. CDR3 length equals 15 residues. Trimming cost V 1 base and J 0 bases, with 10 bases left between them. This chain's CDR3 is CASSLITPMNTEAFF. As DNA, the CDR3 is TGTGCCAGCAGCTTGATTACACCAATGAACACTGAAGCTTTCTTT.

The CDR3: CASSYSSAGAYGYTF. In DNA, the CDR3 is TGTGCCAGCAGTTACTCGAGCGCAGGGGCCTATGGCTACACCTTC. The rearrangement joins TRBV6-5 to TRBJ1-2; D possibly corresponds to TRBD1 (6 bases). This CDR3 spans 15 amino acids. The germline V gene has CDR1 MNHEY and CDR2 SVGAGI. V lost 0 bases and J 4 bases, leaving 12 bases between the germline ends.

The chain recombines TRBV12-5 with TRBJ2-7; the D is unclear. The CDR3 loop spans 12 amino acids. V shed 1 base and J shed 3 bases, with 4 bases lying between them. Per the germline V gene, CDR1 is LGHNT and CDR2 is FRNRAP. In nucleotides, the CDR3 is TGTGCTAGTGGTTTGGAGCGCTACGAGCAGTACTTC. It yields the protein CASGLERYEQYF.

This chain links TRBV19 with TRBJ2-1; TRBD1 aligns across 12 bases. The V gene end was trimmed by 5 bases and the J gene end by 9 bases; junction bases not matched to a gene: 17. Germline assignment: CDR1 LNHDA and CDR2 SQIVND (reference sequence). The CDR3 spans 18 residues. In DNA form, the CDR3 reads TGTGCCAGTAGTCCCTATACATTTCGGGACAGGGGGCCGCGTGAGCAGTTCTTC. Its translation: CASSPYTFRDRGPREQFF.

DNA of the CDR3: TGTGCCAGCTCACCATACAGGGGCACTCAGCCCCAGCATTTT. It is translated as CASSPYRGTQPQHF. The chain carries TRBV18 and TRBJ1-5, with 7 bases fitting TRBD1. This CDR3 region has 14 residues. The J segment lost 6 bases and the V segment lost 2 bases, leaving 4 bases of the junction unmatched. CDR1 and CDR2 (germline): KGHSH, LQKENI.

This clone came up a few times. The V gene is TRBV6-6, the J gene TRBJ1-6; 7 bases fit TRBD1. The trim removed 5 bases at V and 7 bases at J, leaving 11 bases unmatched. CDR1 and CDR2 from the germline V gene are MNHNY and SVGAGI (reference sequence). This CDR3 comprises 16 residues. The chain's CDR3 is CASSHQPGQWNSPLHF. The CDR3 DNA sequence: TGTGCCAGCAGTCACCAGCCGGGACAGTGGAATTCACCCCTCCACTTT.

In regard to this clone: Additional DNA sequences in this sample encode the identical CDR3. The gene calls are TRBV19 and TRBJ1-2, with 7 bases lining up with TRBD1. V lost 2 bases, J lost 8 bases, and 5 bases stayed unmatched. Germline V gives CDR1 LNHDA, CDR2 SQIVND (reference sequence). The length of the CDR3 is 13 residues. CDR3 nucleotide sequence: TGTGCCAGTAGTATACGACAGGGTGGCGGCTACACCTTC. Its protein is CASSIRQGGGYTF.

The chain links TRBV30 to TRBJ1-3; TRBD1 might be the D (5 bases). The ends were cut back, 7 bases at V and 4 bases at J, with 17 bases in the middle. There are 14 residues in the CDR3. CDR1 GTSNPN and CDR2 SVGIG come from the germline V gene (reference sequence). CDR3 DNA sequence: TGTGCCTCAACGGGAGGGGCGATCGGAAACACCATATATTTT. Encoded protein: CASTGGAIGNTIYF.

The CDR3 is CASSQGTGGQPQHF. Here the CDR3 DNA reads TGTGCCAGCAGCCAGGGGACAGGGGGACAGCCCCAGCATTTT. The chain recombines TRBV11-2 with TRBJ1-5, with 11 positions matching TRBD1. This CDR3 has 14 amino acids. Per germline, CDR1 SGHAT and CDR2 FQNNGV. With V trimmed by 5 bases and J by 7 bases, 4 bases remained unmatched.

V and J are TRBV19 and TRBJ1-1, with D possibly being TRBD1 (6 bases). This CDR3 comprises 14 residues. The V gene's germline CDR1 is LNHDA and CDR2 SQIVND (reference sequence). The V end lost 6 bases, the J end lost 1 base, and 12 bases lay between the germline ends. The CDR3 is CASRDSLQNTEAFF. The CDR3 bases are TGTGCCAGTAGGGACAGCCTTCAGAACACTGAAGCTTTCTTT.

The genes are TRBV30 and TRBJ1-5, with D hard to call. The length of the CDR3 is 12 residues. CDR1 GTSNPN and CDR2 SVGIG come from the germline V gene (reference sequence). V dropped 4 bases and J dropped 3 bases, with 7 bases sitting between them. The CDR3 sequence is CAWNLANQPQHF. DNA of the CDR3: TGTGCCTGGAATCTGGCCAATCAGCCCCAGCATTTT.

The V call is TRBV18, the J call TRBJ1-5, with D unresolved. Trimming cost V 3 bases and J 4 bases, with 7 bases left between them. CDR3 length equals 13 residues. The V gene's germline CDR1 is KGHSH and CDR2 LQKENI. CDR3 protein: CASSPDLNQPQHF. CDR3 DNA sequence: TGTGCCAGCTCACCGGACTTAAATCAGCCCCAGCATTTT.

The chain joins TRBV5-6 to TRBJ1-1; D ambiguous. The germline V and J ends were trimmed by 2 bases and 0 bases, with 8 bases remaining between them. The CDR3 has 14 amino acids. The germline V gene encodes CDR1 SGHDT and CDR2 YYEEEE. The CDR3 here is CASSFFDMNTEAFF. The CDR3 region has the DNA TGTGCCAGCAGCTTCTTCGACATGAACACTGAAGCTTTCTTT.

V gene TRBV7-2 combines with J gene TRBJ1-1; D is unclear. Between the trimmed V and J ends, which lost 4 bases and 7 bases, there was a span of 7 bases. There are 11 residues in the CDR3. Looked up from germline, CDR1 is SGHTA and CDR2 is FQGNSA. This chain's CDR3 is CASSSSLEAFF. The CDR3 coding sequence is TGTGCCAGCAGCTCGTCCCTTGAAGCTTTCTTT. Drawing the rest from reference TRBV7-2 and TRBJ1-1, the complete variable domain is GAGVSQSPSNKVTEKGKDVELRCDPISGHTALYWYRQSLGQGLEFLIYFQGNSAPDKSGLPSDRFSAERTGGSVSTLTIQRTQQEDSAVYLCASSSSLEAFFGQGTRLTVV.

This clone was seen just once. CDR3 region: CASSQDWKGVYGYTF. Here the CDR3 DNA reads TGTGCCAGCAGCCAAGATTGGAAAGGGGTGTATGGCTACACCTTC. The chain links TRBV14 to TRBJ1-2; D possibly corresponds to TRBD1 (5 bases). The V end was cut by 0 bases, the J end by 5 bases, with 13 bases between. Germline V gives CDR1 SGHDN, CDR2 FVKESK. There are 15 residues in the CDR3.

The V gene is TRBV2, the J gene TRBJ1-5; unclear D gene. Germline V gene data show CDR1 as SNHLY and CDR2 as FYNNEI. This CDR3 has 14 residues. The germline V and J ends were trimmed by 6 bases and 0 bases, with 9 bases remaining between them. This CDR3 reads CASRVGYSNQPQHF. CDR3 DNA: TGTGCCAGCAGGGTCGGGTATAGCAATCAGCCCCAGCATTTT. Filled out from reference TRBV2 and TRBJ1-5, the complete variable domain reads EPEVTQTPSHQVTQMGQEVILRCVPISNHLYFYWYRQILGQKVEFLVSFYNNEISEKSEIFDDQFSVERPDGSNFTLKIRSTKLEDSAMYFCASRVGYSNQPQHFGDGTRLSIL.

The gene calls are TRBV12-3 or TRBV12-4 and TRBJ2-5; a weak D match, TRBD1 (6 bases). CDR3 length: 13 residues. V was cut by 4 bases and J by 2 bases, with 8 bases left in between. The CDR3 reads CASSWTVQETQYF. The CDR3 DNA is TGTGCCAGCAGTTGGACAGTTCAAGAGACCCAGTACTTC.

The chain has TRBV27 and TRBJ2-6; 8 bases fit TRBD1. The CDR3 sequence is 16 residues long. Germline CDR1 MNHEY, CDR2 SMNVEV (reference sequence). The V and J ends lost 5 bases and 2 bases, in that order; junction bases with no gene match: 5. The CDR3 protein is CASSAGQVAGANVLTF. CDR3 DNA: TGTGCCAGCAGTGCGGGACAGGTAGCTGGGGCCAACGTCCTGACTTTC.

The V gene is TRBV5-1, the J gene TRBJ1-1; a weak D match, TRBD1 (6 bases). V shed 4 bases and J shed 4 bases, with 11 bases lying between them. CDR3 size: 13 residues. Looked up from germline, CDR1 is SGHRS and CDR2 is YFSETQ. CDR3 amino acids: CASSPGGGTEAFF. For the CDR3, the DNA is TGCGCCAGCAGCCCGGGAGGGGGCACTGAAGCTTTCTTT.

The chain has TRBV5-1 and TRBJ2-5; perhaps TRBD2 as D (5 bases). This CDR3 region has 13 residues. Trimming shortened V by 3 bases and J by 1 base, and 7 bases separated the two germline ends. Germline lookup yields CDR1 SGHRS and CDR2 YFSETQ. CDR3: CASSSDFQETQYF. The DNA for the CDR3 is TGCGCCAGCAGCTCGGACTTCCAAGAGACCCAGTACTTC.

This clone was detected only a few times. The J gene is TRBJ2-1, the V gene TRBV3-1 (or the pseudogene TRBV3-2); TRBD1 might be the D (7 bases). This CDR3 is built from 16 residues. Per germline, CDR1 LGHDT and CDR2 YNNKEL (reference sequence). V gave up 0 bases and J gave up 6 bases, with 15 bases separating them. The CDR3 nucleotides are TGTGCCAGCAGCCAAGATACAGCAGGGGGAGGCAATGAGCAGTTCTTC. Its protein is CASSQDTAGGGNEQFF.